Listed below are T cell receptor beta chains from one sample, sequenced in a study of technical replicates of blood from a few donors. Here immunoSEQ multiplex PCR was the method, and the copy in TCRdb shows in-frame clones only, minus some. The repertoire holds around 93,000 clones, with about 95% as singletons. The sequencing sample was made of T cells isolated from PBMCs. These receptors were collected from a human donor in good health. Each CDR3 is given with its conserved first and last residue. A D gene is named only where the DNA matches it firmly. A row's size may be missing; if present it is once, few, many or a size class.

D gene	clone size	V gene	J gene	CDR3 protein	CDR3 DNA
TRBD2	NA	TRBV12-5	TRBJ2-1	CASGEPTSGRTYNEQFF	TGTGCTAGTGGAGAGCCAACGAGCGGGAGAACATACAATGAGCAGTTCTTC
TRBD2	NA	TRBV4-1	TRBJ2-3	CASSQPGLAGSTDTQYF	TGCGCCAGCAGCCAGCCGGGACTAGCGGGAAGCACAGATACGCAGTATTTT
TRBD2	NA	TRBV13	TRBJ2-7	CASSHGGLAGSYEQYF	TGTGCCAGCAGCCATGGGGGGCTAGCGGGGAGCTACGAGCAGTACTTC
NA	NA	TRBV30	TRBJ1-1	CAWSAHSTNTEAFF	TGTGCCTGGAGTGCCCACAGTACTAACACTGAAGCTTTCTTT
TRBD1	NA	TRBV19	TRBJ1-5	CASSTRQGDSNQPQHF	TGTGCCAGTAGTACCCGACAGGGGGATAGCAATCAGCCCCAGCATTTT
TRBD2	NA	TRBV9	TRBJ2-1	CASTLSGGASYNEQFF	TGTGCCAGCACGTTATCGGGAGGAGCGTCCTACAATGAGCAGTTCTTC
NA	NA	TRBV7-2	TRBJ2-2	CASSLGGSGNGELFF	TGTGCCAGCAGCTTAGGGGGTTCGGGGAACGGGGAGCTGTTTTTT
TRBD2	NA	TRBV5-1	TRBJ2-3	CASSLFAGESYTQYF	TGCGCCAGCAGCTTGTTTGCGGGAGAATCCTATACGCAGTATTTT
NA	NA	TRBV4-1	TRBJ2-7	CASSQGEREKEYEQYF	TGCGCCAGCAGCCAAGGAGAACGCGAGAAGGAGTACGAGCAGTACTTC
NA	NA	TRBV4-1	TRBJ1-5	CASSQDSGNQPQHF	TGCGCCAGCAGCCAAGATAGCGGAAATCAGCCCCAGCATTTT
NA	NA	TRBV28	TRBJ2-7	CASSFSGSYEQYF	TGTGCCAGCAGTTTTTCAGGGTCCTACGAGCAGTACTTC
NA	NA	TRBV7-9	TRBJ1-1	CASSRTTGMNTEAFF	TGTGCCAGCAGCCGTACGACAGGCATGAACACTGAAGCTTTCTTT
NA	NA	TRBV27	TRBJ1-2	CASRADSRAQGYTF	TGTGCCAGCAGAGCGGACTCAAGGGCCCAGGGCTACACCTTC
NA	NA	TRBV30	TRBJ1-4	CAWSVRYNEKLFF	TGTGCCTGGAGTGTTCGTTATAATGAAAAACTGTTTTTT
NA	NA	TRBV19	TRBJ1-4	CASSNHRQPHNEKLFF	TGTGCCAGTAGTAACCACCGACAGCCCCACAATGAAAAACTGTTTTTT
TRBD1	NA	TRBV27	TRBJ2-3	CASSSTGGADTQYF	TGTGCCAGCAGTTCGACAGGGGGCGCCGATACGCAGTATTTT
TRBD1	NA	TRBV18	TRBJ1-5	CASSLTGLNQPQHF	TGTGCCAGCTCACTGACAGGGCTCAATCAGCCCCAGCATTTT
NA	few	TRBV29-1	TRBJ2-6	CSVRYGGSGANVLTF	TGCAGCGTTAGATACGGAGGATCTGGGGCCAACGTCCTGACTTTC
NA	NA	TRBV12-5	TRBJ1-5	CASGLAFGQPQHF	TGTGCTAGTGGTTTGGCCTTCGGGCAGCCCCAGCATTTT
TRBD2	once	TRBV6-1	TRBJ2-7	CASSESLAGVPYEQYF	TGTGCCAGCAGTGAGTCACTAGCGGGTGTACCGTACGAGCAGTACTTC
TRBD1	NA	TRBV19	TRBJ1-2	CASSTQGAVAYGYTF	TGTGCCAGTAGCACCCAGGGGGCAGTCGCCTATGGCTACACCTTC
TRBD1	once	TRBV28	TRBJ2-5	CASSLVTGEETQYF	TGTGCCAGCAGTCTCGTGACAGGGGAAGAGACCCAGTACTTC
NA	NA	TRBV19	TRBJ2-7	CASSGQVDSYEQYF	TGTGCCAGTAGTGGGCAGGTCGACTCCTACGAGCAGTACTTC
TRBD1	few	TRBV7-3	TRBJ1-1	CASSLGTDTEAFF	TGTGCCAGCAGCCTCGGGACAGACACTGAAGCTTTCTTT
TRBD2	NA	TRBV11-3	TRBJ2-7	CASSQMGAGGVYEQYF	TGTGCCAGCAGCCAGATGGGAGCGGGAGGGGTCTACGAGCAGTACTTC
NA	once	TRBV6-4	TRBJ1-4	CASSETAYEKLFF	TGTGCCAGCAGTGAAACAGCTTATGAAAAACTGTTTTTT
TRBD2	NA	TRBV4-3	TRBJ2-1	CASSQALAAYNEQFF	TGCGCCAGCAGCCAAGCACTAGCGGCCTACAATGAGCAGTTCTTC
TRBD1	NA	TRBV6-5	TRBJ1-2	CASRREGAYGYTF	TGTGCCAGCAGACGGGAGGGGGCGTATGGCTACACCTTC
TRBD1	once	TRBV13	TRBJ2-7	CASSLEGTGGIEQYF	TGTGCCAGCAGCTTAGAGGGGACAGGGGGTATCGAGCAGTACTTC
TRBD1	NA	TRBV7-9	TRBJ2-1	CASSPGQGEVDEQFF	TGTGCCAGCAGCCCTGGACAGGGAGAGGTAGATGAGCAGTTCTTC
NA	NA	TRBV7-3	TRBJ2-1	CASSFSDRAYNEQFF	TGTGCCAGCAGCTTTTCAGACAGAGCCTACAATGAGCAGTTCTTC
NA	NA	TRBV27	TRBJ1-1	CASSFRLPTRPNTEAFF	TGTGCCAGCAGTTTTCGATTGCCCACGAGGCCAAACACTGAAGCTTTCTTT
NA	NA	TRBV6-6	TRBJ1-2	CASSYVVGDYGYTF	TGTGCCAGCAGTTACGTGGTAGGGGACTATGGCTACACCTTC
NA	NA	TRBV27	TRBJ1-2	CASSPDSYGYTF	TGTGCCAGCAGTCCAGACAGCTATGGCTACACCTTC
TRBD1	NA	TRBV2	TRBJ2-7	CASNRDRAYEQYF	TGTGCCAGCAACCGGGACAGAGCCTACGAGCAGTACTTC
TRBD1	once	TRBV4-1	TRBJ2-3	CASSQDGDRVHSTDTQYF	TGCGCCAGCAGCCAAGATGGGGACAGGGTCCATAGCACAGATACGCAGTATTTT
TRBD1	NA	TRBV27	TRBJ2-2	CASSFGQGWLMAGELFF	TGTGCCAGCAGTTTCGGACAGGGATGGTTAATGGCCGGGGAGCTGTTTTTT
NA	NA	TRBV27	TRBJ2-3	CASSQLADTQYF	TGTGCCAGCAGCCAACTAGCAGATACGCAGTATTTT
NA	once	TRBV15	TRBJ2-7	CATSRVPVTSYEQYF	TGTGCCACCAGCAGAGTCCCGGTGACTAGCTACGAGCAGTACTTC
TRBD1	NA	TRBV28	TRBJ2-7	CASSKRDRVREQYF	TGTGCCAGCAGTAAACGGGACAGGGTGCGTGAGCAGTACTTC
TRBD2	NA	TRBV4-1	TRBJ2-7	CASSQDQAGEDEQYF	TGCGCCAGCAGCCAAGATCAGGCGGGAGAGGATGAGCAGTACTTC
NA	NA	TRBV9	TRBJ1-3	CASSPTGSSGNTIYF	TGTGCCAGCAGCCCGACGGGTAGCTCTGGAAACACCATATATTTT
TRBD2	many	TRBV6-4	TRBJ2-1	CASSDNSGSYNEQFF	TGTGCCAGCAGTGACAATAGCGGGAGCTACAATGAGCAGTTCTTC
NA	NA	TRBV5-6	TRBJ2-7	CASSFITSYEQYF	TGTGCCAGCAGCTTTATCACTTCCTACGAGCAGTACTTC
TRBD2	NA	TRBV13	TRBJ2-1	CASSSESLPGLAVNEQFF	TGTGCCAGCAGCTCAGAATCCCTCCCGGGACTAGCGGTGAATGAGCAGTTCTTC
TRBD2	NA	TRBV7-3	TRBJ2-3	CASSWVASGNTDTQYF	TGTGCCAGCAGCTGGGTGGCTAGCGGAAACACAGATACGCAGTATTTT
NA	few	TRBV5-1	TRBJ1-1	CASSLDMNTEAFF	TGCGCCAGCAGCTTGGATATGAACACTGAAGCTTTCTTT
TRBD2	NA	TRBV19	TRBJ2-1	CASTSLASGSLDEQFF	TGTGCCAGTACCTCTCTGGCTAGCGGGAGCTTGGATGAGCAGTTCTTC
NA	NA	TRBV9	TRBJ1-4	CASSSPPQKKLFF	TGTGCCAGCAGCTCCCCCCCCCAGAAAAAACTGTTTTTT
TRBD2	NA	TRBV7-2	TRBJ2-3	CASSPRTSGRWTDTQYF	TGTGCCAGCAGCCCTCGGACTAGCGGGAGATGGACAGATACGCAGTATTTT
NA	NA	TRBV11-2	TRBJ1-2	CASSLETGYGYTF	TGTGCCAGCAGCTTAGAGACAGGCTATGGCTACACCTTC
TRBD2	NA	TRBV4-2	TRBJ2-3	CASSQRQLAGGPGTDTQYF	TGTGCCAGCAGCCAAAGACAACTAGCGGGAGGGCCCGGCACAGATACGCAGTATTTT